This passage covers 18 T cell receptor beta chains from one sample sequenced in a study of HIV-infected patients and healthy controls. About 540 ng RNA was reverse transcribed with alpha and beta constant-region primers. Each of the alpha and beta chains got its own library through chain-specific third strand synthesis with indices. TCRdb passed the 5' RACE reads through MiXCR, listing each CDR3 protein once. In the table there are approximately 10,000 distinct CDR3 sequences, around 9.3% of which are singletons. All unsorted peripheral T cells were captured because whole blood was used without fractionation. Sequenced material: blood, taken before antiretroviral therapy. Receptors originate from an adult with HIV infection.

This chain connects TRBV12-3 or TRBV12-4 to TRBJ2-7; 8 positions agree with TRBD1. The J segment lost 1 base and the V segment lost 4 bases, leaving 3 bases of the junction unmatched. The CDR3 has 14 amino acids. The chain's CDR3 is CASSSNRGSYEQYF. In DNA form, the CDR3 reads TGTGCCAGCAGTTCGAACAGGGGGTCCTACGAGCAGTACTTC.

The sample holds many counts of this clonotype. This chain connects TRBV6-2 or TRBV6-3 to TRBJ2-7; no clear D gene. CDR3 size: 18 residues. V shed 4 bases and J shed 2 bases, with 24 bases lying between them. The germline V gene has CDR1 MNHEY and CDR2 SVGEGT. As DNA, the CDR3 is TGTGCCAGCAGTTTCCCTACCTCCCGCCGGCTACGTACCTACGAGCAGTACTTC. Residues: CASSFPTSRRLRTYEQYF.

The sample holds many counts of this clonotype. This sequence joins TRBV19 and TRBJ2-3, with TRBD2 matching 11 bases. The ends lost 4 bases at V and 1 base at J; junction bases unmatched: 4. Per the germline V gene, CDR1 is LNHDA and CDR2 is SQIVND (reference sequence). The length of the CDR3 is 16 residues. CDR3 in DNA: TGTGCCAGTAGTAACCTACTAGCGGGGGGCACAGATACGCAGTATTTT. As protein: CASSNLLAGGTDTQYF.

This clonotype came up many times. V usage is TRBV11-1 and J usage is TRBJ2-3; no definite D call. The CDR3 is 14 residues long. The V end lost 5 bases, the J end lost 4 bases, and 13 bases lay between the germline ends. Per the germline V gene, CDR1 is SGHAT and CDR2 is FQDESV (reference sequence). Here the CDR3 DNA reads TGTGCCAGCAGCAGGGAAATCGAGGCAGATACGCAGTATTTT. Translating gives CASSREIEADTQYF.

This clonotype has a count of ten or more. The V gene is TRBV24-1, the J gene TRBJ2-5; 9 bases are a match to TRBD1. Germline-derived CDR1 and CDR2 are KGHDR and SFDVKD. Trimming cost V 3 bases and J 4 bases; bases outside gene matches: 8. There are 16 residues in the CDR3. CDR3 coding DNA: TGTGCCACCAGTGATCCAGGACAGGGGCCACGAGAGACCCAGTACTTC. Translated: CATSDPGQGPRETQYF.

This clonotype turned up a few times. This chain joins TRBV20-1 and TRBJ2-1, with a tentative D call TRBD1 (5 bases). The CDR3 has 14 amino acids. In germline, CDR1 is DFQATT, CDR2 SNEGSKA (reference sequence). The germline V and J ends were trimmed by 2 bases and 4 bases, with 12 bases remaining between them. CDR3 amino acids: CSARPSDKYNEQFF. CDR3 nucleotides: TGCAGTGCTAGACCATCGGACAAATACAATGAGCAGTTCTTC.

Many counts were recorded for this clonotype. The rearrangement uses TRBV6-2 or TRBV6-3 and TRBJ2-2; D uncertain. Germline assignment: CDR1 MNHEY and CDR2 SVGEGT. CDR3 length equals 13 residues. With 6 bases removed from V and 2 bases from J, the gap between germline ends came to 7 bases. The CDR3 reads CASRLHNTGELFF. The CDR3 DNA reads TGTGCCAGCAGACTACACAACACCGGGGAGCTGTTTTTT.

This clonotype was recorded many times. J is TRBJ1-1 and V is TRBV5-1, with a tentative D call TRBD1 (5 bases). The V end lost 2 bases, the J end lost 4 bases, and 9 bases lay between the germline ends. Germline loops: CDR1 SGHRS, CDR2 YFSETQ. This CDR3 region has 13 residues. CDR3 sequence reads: CASSLARVTEAFF. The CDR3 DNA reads TGCGCCAGCAGCTTAGCCAGGGTCACTGAAGCTTTCTTT.

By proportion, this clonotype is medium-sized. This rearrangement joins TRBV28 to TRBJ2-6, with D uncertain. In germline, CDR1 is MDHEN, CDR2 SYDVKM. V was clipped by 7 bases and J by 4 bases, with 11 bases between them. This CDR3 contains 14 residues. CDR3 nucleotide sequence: TGTGCCAGCACCCTAAGTGGGGGGGCCAACGTCCTGACTTTC. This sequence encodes CASTLSGGANVLTF. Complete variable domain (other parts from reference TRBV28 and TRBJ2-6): DVKVTQSSRYLVKRTGEKVFLECVQDMDHENMFWYRQDPGLGLRLIYFSYDVKMKEKGDIPEGYSVSREKKERFSLILESASTNQTSMYLCASTLSGGANVLTFGAGSRLTVL.

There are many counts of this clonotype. The CDR3 protein is CASSPPNTGAVGNTIYF. The DNA for the CDR3 is TGTGCCAGCTCACCACCGAATACAGGGGCAGTTGGAAACACCATATATTTT. The chain couples TRBV18 to TRBJ1-3; 7 bases are shared with TRBD1. The V gene's germline CDR1 is KGHSH and CDR2 LQKENI. V lost 0 bases, J lost 3 bases, and 8 bases stayed unmatched. The CDR3 has 17 residues.

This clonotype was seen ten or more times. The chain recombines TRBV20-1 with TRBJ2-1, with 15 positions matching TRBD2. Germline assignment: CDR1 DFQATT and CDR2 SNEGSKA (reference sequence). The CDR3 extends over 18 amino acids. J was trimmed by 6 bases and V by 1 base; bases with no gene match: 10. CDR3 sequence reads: CSARAGLAGGLNINEQFF. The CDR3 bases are TGCAGTGCTAGAGCGGGACTAGCGGGAGGTTTAAACATCAATGAGCAGTTCTTC.

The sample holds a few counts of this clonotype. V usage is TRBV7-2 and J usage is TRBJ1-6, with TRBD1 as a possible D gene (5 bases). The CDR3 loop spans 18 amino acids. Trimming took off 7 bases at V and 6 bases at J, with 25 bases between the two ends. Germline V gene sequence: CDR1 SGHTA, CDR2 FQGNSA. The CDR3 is CASTRTSMRPTANSPLHF. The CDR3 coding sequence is TGTGCCAGCACCCGGACATCGATGCGGCCTACGGCTAATTCACCCCTCCACTTT.

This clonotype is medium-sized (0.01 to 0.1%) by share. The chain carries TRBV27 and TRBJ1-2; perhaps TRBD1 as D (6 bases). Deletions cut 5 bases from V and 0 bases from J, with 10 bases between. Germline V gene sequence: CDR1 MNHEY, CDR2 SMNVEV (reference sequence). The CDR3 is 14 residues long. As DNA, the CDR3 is TGTGCCAGCAGTCTACAGGGAGCTAACTATGGCTACACCTTC. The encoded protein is CASSLQGANYGYTF.

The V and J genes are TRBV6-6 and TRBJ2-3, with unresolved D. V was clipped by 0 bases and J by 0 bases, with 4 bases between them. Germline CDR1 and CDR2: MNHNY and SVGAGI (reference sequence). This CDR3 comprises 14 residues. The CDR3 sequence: CASSYSDSTDTQYF. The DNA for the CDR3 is TGTGCCAGCAGTTACTCGGACAGCACAGATACGCAGTATTTT.

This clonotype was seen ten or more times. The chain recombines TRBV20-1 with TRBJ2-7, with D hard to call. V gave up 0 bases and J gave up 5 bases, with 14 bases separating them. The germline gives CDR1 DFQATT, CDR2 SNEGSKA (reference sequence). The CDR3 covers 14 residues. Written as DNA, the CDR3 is TGCAGTGCTAGAGATCCTAGTTTTCTTCACGAGCAGTACTTC. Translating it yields CSARDPSFLHEQYF.

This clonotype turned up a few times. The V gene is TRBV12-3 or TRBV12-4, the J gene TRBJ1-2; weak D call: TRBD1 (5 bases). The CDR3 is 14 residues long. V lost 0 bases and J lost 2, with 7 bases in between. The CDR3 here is CASSLAGLNYGYTF. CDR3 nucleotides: TGTGCCAGCAGTTTAGCGGGACTGAACTATGGCTACACCTTC.

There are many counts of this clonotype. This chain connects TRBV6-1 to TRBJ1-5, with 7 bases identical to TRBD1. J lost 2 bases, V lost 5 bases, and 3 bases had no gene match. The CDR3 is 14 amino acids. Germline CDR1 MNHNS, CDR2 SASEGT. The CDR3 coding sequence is TGTGCCAGCAGTCCAGACAGGGGCAATCAGCCCCAGCATTTT. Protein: CASSPDRGNQPQHF.

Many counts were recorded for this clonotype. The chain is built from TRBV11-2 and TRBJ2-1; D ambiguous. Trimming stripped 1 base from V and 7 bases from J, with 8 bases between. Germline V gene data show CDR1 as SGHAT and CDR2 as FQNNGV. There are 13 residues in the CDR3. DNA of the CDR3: TGTGCCAGCAGCTTAGGACGAGTGAATGAGCAGTTCTTC. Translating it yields CASSLGRVNEQFF.